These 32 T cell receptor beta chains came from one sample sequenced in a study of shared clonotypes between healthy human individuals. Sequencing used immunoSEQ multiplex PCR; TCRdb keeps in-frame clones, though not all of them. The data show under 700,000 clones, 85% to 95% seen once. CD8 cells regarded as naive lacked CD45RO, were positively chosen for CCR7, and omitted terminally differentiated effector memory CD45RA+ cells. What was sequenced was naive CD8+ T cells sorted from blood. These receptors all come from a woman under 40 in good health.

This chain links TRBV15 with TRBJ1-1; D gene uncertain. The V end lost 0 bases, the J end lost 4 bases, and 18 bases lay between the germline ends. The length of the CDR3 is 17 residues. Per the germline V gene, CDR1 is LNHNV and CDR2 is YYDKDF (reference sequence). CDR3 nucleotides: TGTGCCACCAGCAGAGATTGGCAGGTGGAAAGGTTCACTGAAGCTTTCTTT. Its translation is CATSRDWQVERFTEAFF.

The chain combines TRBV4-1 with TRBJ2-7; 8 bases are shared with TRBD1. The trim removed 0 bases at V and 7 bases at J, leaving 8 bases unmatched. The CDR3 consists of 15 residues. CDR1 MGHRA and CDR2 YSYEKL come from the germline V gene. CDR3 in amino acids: CASSQEAGQGSEQYF. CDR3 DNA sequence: TGCGCCAGCAGCCAAGAAGCAGGACAGGGTTCGGAGCAGTACTTC.

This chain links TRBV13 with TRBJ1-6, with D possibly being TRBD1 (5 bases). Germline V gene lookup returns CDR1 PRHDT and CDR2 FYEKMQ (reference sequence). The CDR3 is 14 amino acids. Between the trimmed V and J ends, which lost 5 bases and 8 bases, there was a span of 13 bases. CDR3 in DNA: TGTGCCAGCAGCCCAGGACACCTCGATTCACCCCTCCACTTT. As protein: CASSPGHLDSPLHF.

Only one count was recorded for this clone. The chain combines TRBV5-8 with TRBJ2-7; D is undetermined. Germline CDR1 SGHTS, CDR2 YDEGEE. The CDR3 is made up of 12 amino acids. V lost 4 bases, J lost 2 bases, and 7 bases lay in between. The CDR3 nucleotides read TGTGCCAGCAGCCCCGCACCCTACGAGCAGTACTTC. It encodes CASSPAPYEQYF.

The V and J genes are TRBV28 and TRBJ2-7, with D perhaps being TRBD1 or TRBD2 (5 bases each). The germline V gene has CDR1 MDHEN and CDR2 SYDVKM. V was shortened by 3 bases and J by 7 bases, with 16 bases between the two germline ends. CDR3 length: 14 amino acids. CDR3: CASSFRGGVGEQYF. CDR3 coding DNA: TGTGCCAGCAGTTTCCGTGGGGGAGTGGGTGAGCAGTACTTC.

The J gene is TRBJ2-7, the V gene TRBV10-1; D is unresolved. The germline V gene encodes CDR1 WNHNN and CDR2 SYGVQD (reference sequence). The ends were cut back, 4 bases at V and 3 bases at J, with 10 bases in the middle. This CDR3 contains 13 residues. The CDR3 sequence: CASSAVRGYEQYF. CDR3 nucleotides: TGCGCCAGCAGTGCGGTACGAGGCTACGAGCAGTACTTC.

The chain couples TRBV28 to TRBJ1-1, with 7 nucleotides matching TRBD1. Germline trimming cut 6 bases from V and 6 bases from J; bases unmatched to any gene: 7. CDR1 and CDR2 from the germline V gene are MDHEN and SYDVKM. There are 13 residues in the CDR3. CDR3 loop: CASRDTGAAEAFF. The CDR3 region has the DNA TGTGCCAGCAGGGACACAGGGGCCGCTGAAGCTTTCTTT.

Here the CDR3 DNA reads TGTGCCAGCAGCTTGGGGACAGGGAGCACTGAAGCTTTCTTT. This translates into CASSLGTGSTEAFF. The chain couples TRBV5-6 to TRBJ1-1; TRBD1 matches at 8 bases. There are 14 residues in the CDR3. Germline CDR1 SGHDT, CDR2 YYEEEE. The V gene end was trimmed by 0 bases and the J gene end by 4 bases; junction bases not matched to a gene: 2.

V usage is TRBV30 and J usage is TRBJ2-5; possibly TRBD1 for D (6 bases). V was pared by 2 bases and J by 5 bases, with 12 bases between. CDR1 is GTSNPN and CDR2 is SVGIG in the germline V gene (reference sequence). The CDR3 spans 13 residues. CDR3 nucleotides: TGTGCCTGGAGTCCACTAGGGGGTGAGACCCAGTACTTC. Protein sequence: CAWSPLGGETQYF.

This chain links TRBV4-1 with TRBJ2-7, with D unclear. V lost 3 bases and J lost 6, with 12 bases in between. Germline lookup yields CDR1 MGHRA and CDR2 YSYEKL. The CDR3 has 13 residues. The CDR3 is CASSHSGPPEQYF. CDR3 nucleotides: TGCGCCAGCAGCCATTCGGGTCCCCCCGAGCAGTACTTC.

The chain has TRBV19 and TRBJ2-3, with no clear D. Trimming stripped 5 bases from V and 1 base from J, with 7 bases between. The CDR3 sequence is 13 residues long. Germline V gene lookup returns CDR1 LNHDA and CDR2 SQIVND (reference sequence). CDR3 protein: CASSLVGTDTQYF. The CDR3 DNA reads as TGTGCCAGTAGTCTTGTTGGCACAGATACGCAGTATTTT. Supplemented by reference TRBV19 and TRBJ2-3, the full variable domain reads DGGITQSPKYLFRKEGQNVTLSCEQNLNHDAMYWYRQDPGQGLRLIYYSQIVNDFQKGDIAEGYSVSREKKESFPLTVTSAQKNPTAFYLCASSLVGTDTQYFGPGTRLTVL.

CDR3 sequence reads: CASSPEWDYSYNEQFF. CDR3 nucleotide sequence: TGTGCCAGCTCACCAGAGTGGGACTATTCCTACAATGAGCAGTTCTTC. This chain connects TRBV18 to TRBJ2-1; TRBD2 aligns across 7 bases. V lost 2 bases and J lost 1; bases outside the gene matches: 5. The CDR3 sequence is 16 residues long. The V gene's germline CDR1 is KGHSH and CDR2 LQKENI.

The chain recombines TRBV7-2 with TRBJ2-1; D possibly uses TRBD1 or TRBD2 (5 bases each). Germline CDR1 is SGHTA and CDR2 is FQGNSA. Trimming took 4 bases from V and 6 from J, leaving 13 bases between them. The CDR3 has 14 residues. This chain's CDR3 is CASSYLGARNEQFF. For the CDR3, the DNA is TGTGCCAGCAGCTACCTCGGGGCGCGCAATGAGCAGTTCTTC.

Here the CDR3 DNA reads TGTGCCAGCAGTGGAGAGGCAGGGAACACCGGGGAGCTGTTTTTT. Its translation is CASSGEAGNTGELFF. V is TRBV2 and J is TRBJ2-2, with D uncertain. Trimming removed 4 bases at V and 1 base at J, with 10 bases between. Germline-derived CDR1 and CDR2 are SNHLY and FYNNEI. The CDR3 contains 15 residues.

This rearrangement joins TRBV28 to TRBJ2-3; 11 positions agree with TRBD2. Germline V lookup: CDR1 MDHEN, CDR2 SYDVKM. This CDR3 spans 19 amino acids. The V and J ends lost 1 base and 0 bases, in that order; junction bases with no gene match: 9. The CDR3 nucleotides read TGTGCCAGCAGTTTATATCAGGGACTAGCGGCAATTAGCACAGATACGCAGTATTTT. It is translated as CASSLYQGLAAISTDTQYF. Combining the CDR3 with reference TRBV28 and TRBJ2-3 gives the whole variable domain DVKVTQSSRYLVKRTGEKVFLECVQDMDHENMFWYRQDPGLGLRLIYFSYDVKMKEKGDIPEGYSVSREKKERFSLILESASTNQTSMYLCASSLYQGLAAISTDTQYFGPGTRLTVL.

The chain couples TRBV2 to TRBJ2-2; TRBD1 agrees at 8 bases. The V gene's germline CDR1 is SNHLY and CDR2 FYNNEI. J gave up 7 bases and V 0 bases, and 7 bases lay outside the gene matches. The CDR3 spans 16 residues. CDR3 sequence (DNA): TGTGCCAGCAGTGAAGCTCAACAGGGGGTTGGCGGGGAGCTGTTTTTT. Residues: CASSEAQQGVGGELFF.

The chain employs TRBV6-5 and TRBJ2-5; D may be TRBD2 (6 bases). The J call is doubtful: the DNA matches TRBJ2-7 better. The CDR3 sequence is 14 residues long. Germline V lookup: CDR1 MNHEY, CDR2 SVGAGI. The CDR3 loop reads CASSPGTGDYEQYF. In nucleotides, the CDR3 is TGTGCCAGCAGCCCCGGGACTGGGGACTACGAGCAGTACTTC.

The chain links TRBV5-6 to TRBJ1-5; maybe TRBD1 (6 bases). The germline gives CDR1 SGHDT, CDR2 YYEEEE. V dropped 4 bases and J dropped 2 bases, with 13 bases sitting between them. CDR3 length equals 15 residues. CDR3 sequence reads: CASSAQGWGNQPQHF. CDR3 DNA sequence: TGTGCCAGCAGCGCACAGGGTTGGGGCAATCAGCCCCAGCATTTT.

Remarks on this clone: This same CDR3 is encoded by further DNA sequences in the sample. As DNA, the CDR3 is TGTGCCAGCAGCTTAGTGGGTCACTCCTACGAGCAGTACTTC. The encoded protein is CASSLVGHSYEQYF. This chain links TRBV7-9 with TRBJ2-7, with D unclear. Germline V gives CDR1 SEHNR, CDR2 FQNEAQ (reference sequence). V lost 1 base, J lost 0 bases, and 7 bases lay in between. The length of the CDR3 is 14 residues.

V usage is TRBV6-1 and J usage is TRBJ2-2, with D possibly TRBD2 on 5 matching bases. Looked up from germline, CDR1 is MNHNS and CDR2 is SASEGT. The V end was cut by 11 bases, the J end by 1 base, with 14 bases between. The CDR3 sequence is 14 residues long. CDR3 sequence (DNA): TGTGCCGGCTTGGAAGGAGGGAACACCGGGGAGCTGTTTTTT. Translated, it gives CAGLEGGNTGELFF.

CDR3 residues: CASSPRGGAPLGTF. For the CDR3, the DNA is TGTGCCAGCAGCCCCCGCGGGGGGGCCCCTCTGGGGACCTTC. The chain is built from TRBV5-4 and TRBJ1-2; tentative D call: TRBD1 (6 bases). Trimming removed 4 bases at V and 14 bases at J, with 24 bases between. The CDR3 contains 14 residues. Germline V CDR1 and CDR2: SGHNT, YYREEE (reference sequence).

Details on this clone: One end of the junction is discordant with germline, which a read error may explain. The CDR3 DNA is TGTGCCAGCAGCTCCGACAATGAGCAGTTCTTC. Translation gives CASSSDNEQFF. The chain couples TRBV6-6 to TRBJ2-1; no definite D call. CDR3 size: 11 residues. The germline V gene encodes CDR1 MNHNY and CDR2 SVGAGI (reference sequence).

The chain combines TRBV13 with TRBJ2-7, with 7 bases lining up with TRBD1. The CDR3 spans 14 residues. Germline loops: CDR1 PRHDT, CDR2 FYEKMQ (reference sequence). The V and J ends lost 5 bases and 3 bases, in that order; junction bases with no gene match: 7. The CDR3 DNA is TGTGCCAGCAGCCCCGGACAGGCGAGCTACGAGCAGTACTTC. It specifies CASSPGQASYEQYF. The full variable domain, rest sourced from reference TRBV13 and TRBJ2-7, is AAGVIQSPRHLIKEKRETATLKCYPIPRHDTVYWYQQGPGQDPQFLISFYEKMQSDKGSIPDRFSAQQFSDYHSELNMSSLELGDSALYFCASSPGQASYEQYFGPGTRLTVT.

This CDR3 reads CASSLGDSQDEQYF. CDR3 nucleotide sequence: TGTGCCAGCAGCTTGGGGGACAGCCAGGACGAGCAGTACTTC. This sequence joins TRBV5-4 and TRBJ2-7; the match to TRBD1 covers 7 bases. The CDR3 totals 14 residues. Losses at the gene ends were 0 bases for V and 5 bases for J; bases not matched to a gene: 5. Germline values: CDR1 SGHNT, CDR2 YYREEE (reference sequence).

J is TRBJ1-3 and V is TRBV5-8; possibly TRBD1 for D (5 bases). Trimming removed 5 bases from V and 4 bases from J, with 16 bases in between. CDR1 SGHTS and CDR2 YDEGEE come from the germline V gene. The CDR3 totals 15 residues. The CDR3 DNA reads TGTGCCAGCAGTATTATCGGGACGACGGGAAACACCATATATTTT. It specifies CASSIIGTTGNTIYF.

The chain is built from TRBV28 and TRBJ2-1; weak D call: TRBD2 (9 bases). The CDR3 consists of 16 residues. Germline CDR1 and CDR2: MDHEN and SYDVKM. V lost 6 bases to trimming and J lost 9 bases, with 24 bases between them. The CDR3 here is CASSRSWASGTGEQFF. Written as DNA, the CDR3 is TGTGCCAGCAGCCGCTCTTGGGCTAGCGGGACAGGTGAGCAGTTCTTC.

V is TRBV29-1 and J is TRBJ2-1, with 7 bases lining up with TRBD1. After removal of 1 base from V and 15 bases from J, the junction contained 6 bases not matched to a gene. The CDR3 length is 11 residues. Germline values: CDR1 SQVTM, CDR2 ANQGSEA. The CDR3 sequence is CSVEGQGWRFF. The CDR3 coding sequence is TGCAGCGTTGAAGGACAGGGATGGAGGTTCTTC.

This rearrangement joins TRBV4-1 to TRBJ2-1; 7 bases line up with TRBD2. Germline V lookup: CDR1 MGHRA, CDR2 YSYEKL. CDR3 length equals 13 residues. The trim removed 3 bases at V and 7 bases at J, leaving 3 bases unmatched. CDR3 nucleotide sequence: TGCGCCAGCAGCCAGACGGGACTAAATGAGCAGTTCTTC. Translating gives CASSQTGLNEQFF.

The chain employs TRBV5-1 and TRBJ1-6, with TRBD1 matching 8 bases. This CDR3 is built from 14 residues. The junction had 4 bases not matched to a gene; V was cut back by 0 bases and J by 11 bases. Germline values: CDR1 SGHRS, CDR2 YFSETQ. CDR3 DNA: TGCGCCAGCAGCTTGGGGACAGGGATGCCACCCCTCCACTTT. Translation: CASSLGTGMPPLHF.

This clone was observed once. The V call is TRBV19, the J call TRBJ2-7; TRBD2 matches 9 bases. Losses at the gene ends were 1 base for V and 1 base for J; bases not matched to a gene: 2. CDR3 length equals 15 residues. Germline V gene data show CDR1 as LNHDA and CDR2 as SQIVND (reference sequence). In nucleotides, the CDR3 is TGTGCCAGTAGTATAGCGGCGGGAGGGTCCTACGAGCAGTACTTC. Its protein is CASSIAAGGSYEQYF.

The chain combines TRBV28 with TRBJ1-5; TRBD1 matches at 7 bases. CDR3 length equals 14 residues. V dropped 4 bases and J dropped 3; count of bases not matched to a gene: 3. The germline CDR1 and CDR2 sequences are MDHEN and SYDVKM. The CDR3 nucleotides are TGTGCCAGCAGTTACAGGGGTCTCAATCAGCCCCAGCATTTT. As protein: CASSYRGLNQPQHF.

CDR3 nucleotide sequence: TGTGCCAGCAGCTTAACGGGCCCCGGACATGGCTACACCTTC. Encoded protein: CASSLTGPGHGYTF. This chain connects TRBV7-9 to TRBJ1-2; D gene unclear. Trimming took off 2 bases at V and 6 bases at J, with 13 bases between the two ends. The CDR3 is 14 amino acids. Germline V CDR1 and CDR2: SEHNR, FQNEAQ (reference sequence).